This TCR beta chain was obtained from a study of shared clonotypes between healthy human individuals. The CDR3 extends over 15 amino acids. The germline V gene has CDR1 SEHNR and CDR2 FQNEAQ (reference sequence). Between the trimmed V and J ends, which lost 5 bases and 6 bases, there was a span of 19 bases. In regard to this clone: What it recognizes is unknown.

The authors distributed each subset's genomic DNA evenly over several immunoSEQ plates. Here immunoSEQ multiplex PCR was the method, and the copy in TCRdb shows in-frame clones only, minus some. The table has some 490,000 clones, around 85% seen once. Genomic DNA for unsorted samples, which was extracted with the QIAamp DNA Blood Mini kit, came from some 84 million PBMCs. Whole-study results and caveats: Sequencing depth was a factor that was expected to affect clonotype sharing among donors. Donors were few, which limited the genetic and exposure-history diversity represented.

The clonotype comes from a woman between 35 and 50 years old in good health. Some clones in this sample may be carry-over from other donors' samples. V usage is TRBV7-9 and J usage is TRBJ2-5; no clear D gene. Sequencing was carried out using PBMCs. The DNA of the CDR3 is TGTGCCAGCAGCCATACCTACAACGGGTTCAAGACCCAGTACTTC. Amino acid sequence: CASSHTYNGFKTQYF.